One sample yielded the 3 T cell receptor beta chains listed below, sequenced in a study of CD8 T cells in Susac syndrome. Random hexamers primed reverse transcription of about 0.5 to 1 ug RNA. TCRdb fed the immunoSEQ multiplex PCR reads into MiXCR, producing one record per CDR3 protein. The data show approximately 210,000 distinct CDR3 sequences, 85% to 95% seen once. Sequenced sample: CD4+ T cells from PBMCs. These receptors came from a human donor with Susac syndrome.

The genes are TRBV5-6 and TRBJ2-2; 9 positions match TRBD1. J was trimmed by 2 bases and V by 0 bases; bases with no gene match: 8. The germline gives CDR1 SGHDT, CDR2 YYEEEE. There are 18 residues in the CDR3. CDR3 amino acids: CASSLEMGQGPNTGELFF. CDR3 coding DNA: TGTGCCAGCAGCTTGGAGATGGGACAGGGCCCCAACACCGGGGAGCTGTTTTTT.

V gene TRBV29-1 combines with J gene TRBJ1-2; D ambiguous. In germline, CDR1 is SQVTM, CDR2 ANQGSEA. Trimming took 4 bases from V and 4 from J, leaving 16 bases between them. This CDR3 has 14 amino acids. CDR3 in DNA: TGCAGCGTTGGAGGTAGGGCCGGACTCTATGGCTACACCTTC. It translates to CSVGGRAGLYGYTF. Variable domain in full (rest from reference TRBV29-1 and TRBJ1-2): SAVISQKPSRDICQRGTSLTIQCQVDSQVTMMFWYRQQPGQSLTLIATANQGSEATYESGFVIDKFPISRPNLTFSTLTVSNMSPEDSSIYLCSVGGRAGLYGYTFGSGTRLTVV.

The chain recombines TRBV3-1 with TRBJ2-7; 9 bases fit TRBD2. The CDR3 is 14 residues long. V lost 4 bases and J lost 8; bases outside the gene matches: 9. In germline, CDR1 is LGHDT, CDR2 YNNKEL (reference sequence). The CDR3 spells CASSLPSRGGKQYF. The CDR3 coding sequence is TGTGCCAGCAGCCTTCCCTCGCGGGGGGGCAAGCAGTACTTC.